This paragraph covers one TCR beta chain sequence. This record belongs to a study of control samples from healthy donors and cancer patients. Using immunoSEQ multiplex PCR, the repertoire was profiled, and TCRdb retains in-frame clones only, with some absent. This sample carries approximately 120,000 clones, 90% of them seen once, and the ten largest clones take roughly 4%. This TCR was recovered from a human donor in good health. The donor label of this sample is uncertain. The sample taken for sequencing was blood.

The CDR3 region has the DNA TGTGCCAGCTCAGGCTCGACAGGGAACACTGAAGCTTTCTTT. This gives the protein CASSGSTGNTEAFF. The rearrangement uses TRBV18 and TRBJ1-1, with a tentative D call TRBD1 (6 bases). The CDR3 length is 14 residues. The V end lost 5 bases, the J end lost 1 base, and 11 bases lay between the germline ends. From germline, CDR1 is KGHSH and CDR2 LQKENI.